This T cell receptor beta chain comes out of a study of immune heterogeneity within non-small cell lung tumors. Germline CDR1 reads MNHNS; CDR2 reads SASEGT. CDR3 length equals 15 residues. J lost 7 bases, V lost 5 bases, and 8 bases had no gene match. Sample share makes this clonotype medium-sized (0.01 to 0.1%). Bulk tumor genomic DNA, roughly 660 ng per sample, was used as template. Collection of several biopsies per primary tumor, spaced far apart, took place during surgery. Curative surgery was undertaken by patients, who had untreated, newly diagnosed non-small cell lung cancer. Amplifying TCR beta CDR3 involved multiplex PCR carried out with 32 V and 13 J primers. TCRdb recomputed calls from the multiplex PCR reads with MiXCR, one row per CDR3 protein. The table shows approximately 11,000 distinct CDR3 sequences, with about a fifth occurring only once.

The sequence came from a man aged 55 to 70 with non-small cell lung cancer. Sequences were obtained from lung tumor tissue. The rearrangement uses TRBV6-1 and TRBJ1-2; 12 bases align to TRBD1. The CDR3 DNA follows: TGTGCCAGCAGTTCGGCCGGGACAGGGGGCCTTGGCTACACCTTC. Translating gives CASSSAGTGGLGYTF.